Sequencing of this T cell receptor beta chain was carried out in a study of vaccination effects on CD4 cells after COVID-19. The study, taken as a whole, reports: Long after vaccination, the clones induced by infection and by vaccine shrank markedly in size.

Under the ViraFEST assay, PBMC were stimulated with viral peptide pools so that antigen-specific CD4+ T cells expanded. Sequencing was performed afterwards. The culture ran for roughly ten days before CD4+ T cells were isolated. Prior SARS-CoV-2 infection was absent in the vaccine recipients, as shown by negative nucleocapsid antibodies. This table comes from immunoSEQ multiplex PCR, and its TCRdb copy is limited to in-frame clones, with some not included. The sample lists 70,000 to 75,000 clones, roughly 72% occurring once. Details on this clone: Its antigen is still unknown.

Germline lookup yields CDR1 SGHRS and CDR2 YFSETQ. Trimming took off 0 bases at V and 0 bases at J, with 3 bases between the two ends. This CDR3 region has 13 residues. The sequence came from a human donor who received a COVID-19 vaccine. The material was CD4+ T cells from PBMCs cultured with HCoV-OC43 spike peptides, obtained before COVID-19 vaccination. Regarding subset: HCoV-OC43 spike overlapping peptide pool stimulation. J is TRBJ1-2 and V is TRBV5-1; no definite D call. The CDR3 region has the DNA TGCGCCAGCAGCTTGGACACTAACTATGGCTACACCTTC. Translated, it gives CASSLDTNYGYTF. Drawing the rest from reference TRBV5-1 and TRBJ1-2, the complete variable domain is KAGVTQTPRYLIKTRGQQVTLSCSPISGHRSVSWYQQTPGQGLQFLFEYFSETQRNKGNFPGRFSGRQFSNSRSEMNVSTLELGDSALYLCASSLDTNYGYTFGSGTRLTVV.